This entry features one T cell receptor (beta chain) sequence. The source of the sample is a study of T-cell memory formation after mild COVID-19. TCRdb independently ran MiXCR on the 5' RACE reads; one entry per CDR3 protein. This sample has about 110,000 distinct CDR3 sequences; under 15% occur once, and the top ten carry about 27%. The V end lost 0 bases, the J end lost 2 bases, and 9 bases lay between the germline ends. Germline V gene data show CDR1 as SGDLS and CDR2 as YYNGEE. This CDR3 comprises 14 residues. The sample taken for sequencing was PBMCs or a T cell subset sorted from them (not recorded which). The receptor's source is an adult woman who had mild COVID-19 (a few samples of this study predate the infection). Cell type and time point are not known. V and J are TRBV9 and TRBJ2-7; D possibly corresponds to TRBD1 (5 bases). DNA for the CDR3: TGTGCCAGCAGCGTAGGGGGCACACCCTACGAGCAGTACTTC. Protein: CASSVGGTPYEQYF.